A selection of T cell receptor beta chains follows, all from one sample in a study of blood T cell repertoires in COVID-19. Here immunoSEQ multiplex PCR was the method, and the copy in TCRdb shows in-frame clones only, minus some. The sample has 160,000 or so clones; more than 80% are singletons. The sequencing input was peripheral blood. These receptors originate from a woman aged 60-75 years with COVID-19, enrolled during active disease. Each CDR3 is given with its conserved first and last residue. The order of the fields is V gene, clone size, J gene, D gene, CDR3 length, CDR3 protein, CDR3 DNA. A D gene is named only where the DNA matches it firmly. A row's size may be missing; if present it is once, few, many or a size class.

TRBV6-6	once	TRBJ2-5	TRBD2	15	CASSYSRLAGGAQYF	TGTGCCAGCAGTTACTCGAGGCTAGCGGGAGGGGCCCAGTACTTC
TRBV6-2/TRBV6-3	NA	TRBJ2-5	TRBD2	18	CASSWTHPAGGLGISQYF	TGTGCCAGCAGTTGGACCCACCCAGCGGGGGGGCTAGGAATTAGCCAGTACTTC
TRBV15	NA	TRBJ1-4	NA	15	CATSRGQSANEKLFF	TGTGCCACCAGCAGAGGACAGTCGGCCAATGAAAAACTGTTTTTT
TRBV5-6	NA	TRBJ2-7	TRBD1	15	CASSWGTGRTYEQYF	TGTGCCAGCAGCTGGGGGACAGGCAGGACCTACGAGCAGTACTTC
TRBV30	NA	TRBJ2-3	TRBD1	15	CAWSGTGRGGDTQYF	TGTGCCTGGAGCGGGACAGGGCGGGGAGGAGATACGCAGTATTTT
TRBV7-3	NA	TRBJ2-1	NA	14	CASSPGRNYNEQFF	TGTGCCAGCAGCCCAGGCCGGAACTACAATGAGCAGTTCTTC
TRBV6-1	NA	TRBJ1-1	NA	14	CASSDPDARQGVFF	TGTGCCAGCAGTGATCCTGATGCCCGTCAGGGCGTTTTCTTT
TRBV18	NA	TRBJ2-3	TRBD2	16	CASSPPGTSGIDTQYF	TGTGCCAGCTCACCTCCCGGGACTAGCGGAATAGATACGCAGTATTTT
TRBV6-2/TRBV6-3	NA	TRBJ2-1	NA	14	CASSKGSSYNEQFF	TGTGCCAGCAGTAAAGGGAGCTCCTACAATGAGCAGTTCTTC
TRBV7-2	NA	TRBJ1-2	NA	12	CASRLLTGGYTF	TGTGCCAGCAGACTCCTCACGGGGGGCTACACCTTC
TRBV6-6	NA	TRBJ1-1	NA	15	CASSPRQGQNTEAFF	TGTGCCAGCAGTCCGAGGCAGGGACAAAACACTGAAGCTTTCTTT